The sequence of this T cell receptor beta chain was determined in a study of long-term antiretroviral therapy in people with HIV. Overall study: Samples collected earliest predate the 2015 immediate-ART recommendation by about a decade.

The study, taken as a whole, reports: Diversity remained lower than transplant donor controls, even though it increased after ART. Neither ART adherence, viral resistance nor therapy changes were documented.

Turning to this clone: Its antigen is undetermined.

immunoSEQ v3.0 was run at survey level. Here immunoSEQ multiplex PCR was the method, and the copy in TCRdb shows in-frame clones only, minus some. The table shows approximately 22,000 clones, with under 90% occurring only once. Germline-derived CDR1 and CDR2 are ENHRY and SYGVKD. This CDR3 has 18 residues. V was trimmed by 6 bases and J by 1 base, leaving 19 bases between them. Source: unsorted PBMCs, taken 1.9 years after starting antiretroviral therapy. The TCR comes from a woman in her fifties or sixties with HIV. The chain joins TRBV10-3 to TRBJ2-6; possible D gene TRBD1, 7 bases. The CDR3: CAISLRGEDLSGANVLTF. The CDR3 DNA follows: TGTGCCATCAGCCTCAGGGGGGAGGACCTTTCTGGGGCCAACGTCCTGACTTTC.